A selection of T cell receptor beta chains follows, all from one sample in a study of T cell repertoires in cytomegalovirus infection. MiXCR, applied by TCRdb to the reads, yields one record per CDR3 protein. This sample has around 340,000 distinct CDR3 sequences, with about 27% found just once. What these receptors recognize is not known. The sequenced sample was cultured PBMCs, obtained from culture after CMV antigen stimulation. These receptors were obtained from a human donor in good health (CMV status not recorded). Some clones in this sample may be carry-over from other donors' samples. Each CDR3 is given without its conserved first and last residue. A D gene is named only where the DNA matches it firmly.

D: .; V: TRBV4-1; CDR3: ASSPLALANEQF
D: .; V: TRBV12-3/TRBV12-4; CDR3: ASRSPVGTEAF
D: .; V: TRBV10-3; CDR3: AISEPAGEAF
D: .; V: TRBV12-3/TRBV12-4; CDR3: ASSYGRGDDQPQH
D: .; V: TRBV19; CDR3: ASATGGGNEQF
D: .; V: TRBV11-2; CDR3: ASSLGQGSMNTEAF
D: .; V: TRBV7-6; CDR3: ASMGNMNTEAF
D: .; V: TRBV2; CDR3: AMGTDTQY
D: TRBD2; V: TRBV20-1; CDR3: SARGGGGAEETQY
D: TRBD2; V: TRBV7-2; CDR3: ASSLMGGGTQETQY
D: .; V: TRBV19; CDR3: ASSITGAAYYGYT
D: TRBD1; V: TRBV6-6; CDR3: ASKGTGGTGELF
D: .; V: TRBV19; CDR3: ASSVPPGRRADLHGYT
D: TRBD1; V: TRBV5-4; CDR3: ASSGTGTYNEQF
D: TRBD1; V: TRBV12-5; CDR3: ASGLQGAAPQH
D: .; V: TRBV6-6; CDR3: ASIARQAHGAKNIQY
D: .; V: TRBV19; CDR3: ASRSGQLYEQY
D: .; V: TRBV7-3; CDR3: ASSPRGLRTDTQY
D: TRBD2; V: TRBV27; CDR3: ASRLRARGGADTQY
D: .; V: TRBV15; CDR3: ATSTSLGGAGGEQF
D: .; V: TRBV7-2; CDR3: ASSLDSDTEAF
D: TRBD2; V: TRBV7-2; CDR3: ASSLGGSGRMGDEQF
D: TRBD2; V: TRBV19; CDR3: ASSIGTSGNSYEQY
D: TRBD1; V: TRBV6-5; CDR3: ASSRQGDTIY
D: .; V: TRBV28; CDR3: ASSLPPRGPYYNEQF
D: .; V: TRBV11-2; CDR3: ASSLARYNEQF
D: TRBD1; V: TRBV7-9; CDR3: ASSLGGQGTNTQY
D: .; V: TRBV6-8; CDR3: ALRGSTDTQY
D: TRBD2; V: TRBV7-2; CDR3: ASSLTSGSLTDTQY
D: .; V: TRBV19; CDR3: ASSGGRHGDTQY
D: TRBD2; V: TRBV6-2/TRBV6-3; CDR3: ASSPGLAGFDEQF
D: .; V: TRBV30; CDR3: AWSDEANTEAF
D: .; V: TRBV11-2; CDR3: ASSFGRRGRFSYEQY
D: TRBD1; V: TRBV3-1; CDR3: ASSDPRGTGGGSPLH
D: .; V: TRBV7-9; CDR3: ASIDLAGTADLTDTQY
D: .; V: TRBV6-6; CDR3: ASRADYAVSGANVLT
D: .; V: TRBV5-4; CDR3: ASSLESSPLH
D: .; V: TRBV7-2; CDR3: ASSLETDPSHPY
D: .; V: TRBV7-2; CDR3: ASSSQTRAALGNTIY
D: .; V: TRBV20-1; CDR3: SAFRVAGELF
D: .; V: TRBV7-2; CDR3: ASSLRGQIRQPQH
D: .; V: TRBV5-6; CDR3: ASSLEAWGINYGYT
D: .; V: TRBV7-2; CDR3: ASSLPRSWGTDTQY
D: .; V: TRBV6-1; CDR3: ASSEASGSYEQY
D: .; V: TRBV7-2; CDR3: ASSLEGLSTDTQY
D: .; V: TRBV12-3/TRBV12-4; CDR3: ASSPTGQGANTEAF
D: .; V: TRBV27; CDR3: ASTPSRGWHEQY
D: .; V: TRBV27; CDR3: ASPLKTGPEGNSPLH
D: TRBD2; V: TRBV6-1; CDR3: ASSEASGRAYEQY
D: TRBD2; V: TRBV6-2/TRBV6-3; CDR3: ASSRSSGTSAYNEQF
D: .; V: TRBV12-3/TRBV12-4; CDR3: ASTRRGAYGYT
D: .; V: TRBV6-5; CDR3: ASKRSRNYEQY
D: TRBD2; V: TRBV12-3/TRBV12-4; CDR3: ASSRGGAVSYEQY
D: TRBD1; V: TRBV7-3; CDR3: ASSLGQAAGELF
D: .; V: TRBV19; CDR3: ASSTPKGLIFNHPQH
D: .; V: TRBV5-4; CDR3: ASSFAGVDETQY